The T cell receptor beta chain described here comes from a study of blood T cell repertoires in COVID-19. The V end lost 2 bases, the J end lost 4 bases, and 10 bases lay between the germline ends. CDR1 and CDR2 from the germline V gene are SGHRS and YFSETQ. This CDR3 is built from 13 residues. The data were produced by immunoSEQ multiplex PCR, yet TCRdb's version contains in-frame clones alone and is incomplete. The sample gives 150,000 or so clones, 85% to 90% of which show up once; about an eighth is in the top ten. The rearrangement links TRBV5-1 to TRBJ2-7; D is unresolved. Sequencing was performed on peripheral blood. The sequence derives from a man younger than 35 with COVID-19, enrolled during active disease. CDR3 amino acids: CASSFASFYEQYF. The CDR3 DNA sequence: TGCGCCAGCAGCTTTGCGTCCTTTTACGAGCAGTACTTC.